This T cell receptor (beta chain) originates from a study of vaccination and CD4 T cells after COVID-19. Cultured CD4+ T cell DNA was sequenced using the Oncomine TCR Beta short-read assay. One entry per CDR3 protein, called by TCRdb with MiXCR from the PCR reads. This table holds fewer than 25,000 distinct CDR3 sequences, 35% to 55% found once. Time point noted: late sampling 161 to 241 days after vaccination in a few convalescent patients. Noted treatment: roughly ten-day PBMC culture with coronavirus spike peptide pools or control peptides (ViraFEST assay). Having spent nine to eleven days in culture, CD4+ T cells were then isolated by negative selection. The V end lost 5 bases, the J end lost 5 bases, and 12 bases lay between the germline ends. Germline V CDR1 and CDR2: MNHEY, SMNVEV (reference sequence). This CDR3 spans 13 amino acids. This clonotype has more than one count but fewer than ten. Its cognate antigen is unknown.

The clonotype originates from a human donor who had recovered from COVID-19. This chain connects TRBV27 to TRBJ2-5; a weak D match, TRBD2 (6 bases). This specimen was CD4+ T cells from blood, cultured in vitro, taken about 7 months after SARS-CoV-2 vaccination. The CDR3 loop reads CASSELAGETQYF. DNA of the CDR3: TGTGCCAGCAGTGAACTAGCTGGGGAGACCCAGTACTTC.